A single sample is the source of the 5 T cell receptor beta chains below, sequenced in a study of T-cell memory formation after mild COVID-19. TCRdb fed the 5' RACE reads into MiXCR, producing one record per CDR3 protein. The table records approximately 52,000 distinct CDR3 sequences, roughly a tenth of them present only once. Sequenced sample: PBMCs or a T cell subset sorted from them (not recorded which). The receptor set was obtained from an adult woman who had mild COVID-19 (a few samples of this study predate the infection). Cell type and time point are not known.

The chain employs TRBV20-1 and TRBJ2-1; D not resolved. The CDR3 totals 14 residues. Germline loops: CDR1 DFQATT, CDR2 SNEGSKA (reference sequence). Trimming removed 3 bases from V and 2 bases from J, with 11 bases in between. The CDR3 DNA sequence: TGCAGTGCTAGGGCTAGAACGCCCTACAATGAGCAGTTCTTC. This translates into CSARARTPYNEQFF.

The CDR3 DNA is TGTGCCAGCAGTTTACTGGCAGGGAAGGGAGAGACCCAGTACTTC. It encodes CASSLLAGKGETQYF. V gene TRBV12-3 or TRBV12-4 combines with J gene TRBJ2-5, with D possibly matching TRBD1 (5 bases). V lost 2 bases to trimming and J lost 4 bases, with 14 bases between them. The CDR3 runs 15 residues.

This clonotype was counted at least ten times. The V call is TRBV19, the J call TRBJ1-5; D is unclear. Germline CDR1 is LNHDA and CDR2 is SQIVND (reference sequence). Trimming took off 3 bases at V and 2 bases at J, with 8 bases between the two ends. This CDR3 has 14 amino acids. The CDR3 protein is CASSIELGNQPQHF. CDR3 nucleotides: TGTGCCAGTAGTATTGAGCTGGGCAATCAGCCCCAGCATTTT.

V is TRBV7-6 and J is TRBJ2-3; D is possibly TRBD2 (6 bases). This CDR3 is built from 17 residues. Germline CDR1 and CDR2: SGHVS and FNYEAQ. Trimming pared 3 bases from V and 6 bases from J, leaving 22 bases between. CDR3 coding DNA: TGTGCCAGCAGCTTCGTAAGGGTGGACGGGAGTGAGGATACGCAGTATTTT. It yields the protein CASSFVRVDGSEDTQYF.

This clonotype has only a few counts. The chain links TRBV19 to TRBJ2-1, with TRBD1 matching 9 bases. Germline assignment: CDR1 LNHDA and CDR2 SQIVND (reference sequence). The CDR3 spans 13 residues. J was trimmed by 9 bases and V by 4 bases; bases with no gene match: 4. CDR3 DNA sequence: TGTGCCAGTAGTACTACAGGGGGCGGTGAGCAGTTCTTC. Translated: CASSTTGGGEQFF.